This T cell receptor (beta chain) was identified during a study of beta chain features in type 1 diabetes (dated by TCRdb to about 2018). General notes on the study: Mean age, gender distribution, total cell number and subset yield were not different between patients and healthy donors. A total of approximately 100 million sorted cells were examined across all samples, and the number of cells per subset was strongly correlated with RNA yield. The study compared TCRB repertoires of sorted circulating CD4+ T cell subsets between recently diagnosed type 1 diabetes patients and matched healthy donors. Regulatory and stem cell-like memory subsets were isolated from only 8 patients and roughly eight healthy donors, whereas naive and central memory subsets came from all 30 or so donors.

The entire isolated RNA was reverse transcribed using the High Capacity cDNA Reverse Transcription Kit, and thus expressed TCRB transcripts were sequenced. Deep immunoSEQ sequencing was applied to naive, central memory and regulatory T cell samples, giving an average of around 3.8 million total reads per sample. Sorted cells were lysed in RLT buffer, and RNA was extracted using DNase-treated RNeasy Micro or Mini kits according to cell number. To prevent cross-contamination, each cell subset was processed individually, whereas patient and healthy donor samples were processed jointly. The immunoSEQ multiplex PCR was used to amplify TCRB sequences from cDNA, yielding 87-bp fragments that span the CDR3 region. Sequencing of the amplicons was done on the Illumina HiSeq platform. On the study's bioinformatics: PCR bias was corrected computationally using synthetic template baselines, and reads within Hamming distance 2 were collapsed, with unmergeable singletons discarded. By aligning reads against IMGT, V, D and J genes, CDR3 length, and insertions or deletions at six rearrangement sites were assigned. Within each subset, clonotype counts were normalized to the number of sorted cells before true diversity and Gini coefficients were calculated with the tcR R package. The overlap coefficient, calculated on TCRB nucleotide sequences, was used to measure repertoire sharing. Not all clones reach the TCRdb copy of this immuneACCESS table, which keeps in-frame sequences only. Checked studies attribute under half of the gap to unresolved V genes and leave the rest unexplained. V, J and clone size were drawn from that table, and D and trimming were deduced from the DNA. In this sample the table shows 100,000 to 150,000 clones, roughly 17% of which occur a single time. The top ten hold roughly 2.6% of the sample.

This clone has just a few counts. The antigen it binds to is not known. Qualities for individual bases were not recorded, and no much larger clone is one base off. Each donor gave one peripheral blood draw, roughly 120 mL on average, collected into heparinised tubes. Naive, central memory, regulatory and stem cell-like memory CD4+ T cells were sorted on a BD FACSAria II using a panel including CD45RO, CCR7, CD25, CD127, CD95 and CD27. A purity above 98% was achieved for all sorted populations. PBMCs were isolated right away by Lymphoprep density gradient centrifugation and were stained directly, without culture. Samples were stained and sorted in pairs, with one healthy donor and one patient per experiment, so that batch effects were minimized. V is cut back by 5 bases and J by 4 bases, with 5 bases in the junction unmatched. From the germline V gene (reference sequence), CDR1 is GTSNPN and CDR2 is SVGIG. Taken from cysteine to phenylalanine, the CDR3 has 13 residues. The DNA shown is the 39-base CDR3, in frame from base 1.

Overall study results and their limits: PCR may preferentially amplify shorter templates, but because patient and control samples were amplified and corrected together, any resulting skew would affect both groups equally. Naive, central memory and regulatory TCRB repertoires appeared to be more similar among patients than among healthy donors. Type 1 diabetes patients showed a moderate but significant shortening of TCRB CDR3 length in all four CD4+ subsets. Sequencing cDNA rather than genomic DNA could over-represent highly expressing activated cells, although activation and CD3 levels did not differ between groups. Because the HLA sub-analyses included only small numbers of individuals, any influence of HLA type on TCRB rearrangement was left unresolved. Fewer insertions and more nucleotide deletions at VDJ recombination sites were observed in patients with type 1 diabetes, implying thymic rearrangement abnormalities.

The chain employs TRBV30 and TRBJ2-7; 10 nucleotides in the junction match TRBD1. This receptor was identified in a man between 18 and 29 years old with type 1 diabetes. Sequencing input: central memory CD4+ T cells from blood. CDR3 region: CAWLGTGVYEQYF. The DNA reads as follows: TGTGCCTGGTTGGGGACAGGGGTATACGAGCAGTACTTC. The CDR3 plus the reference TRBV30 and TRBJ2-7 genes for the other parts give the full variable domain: SQTIHQWPATLVQPVGSPLSLECTVEGTSNPNLYWYRQAAGRGLQLLFYSVGIGQISSEVPQNLSASRPQDRQFILSSKKLLLSDSGFYLCAWLGTGVYEQYFGPGTRLTVT.